This T cell receptor (beta chain) stems from a study of T-cell memory formation after mild COVID-19. The overall study: TCR clusters showed largely donor specificity.

Trimming removed 3 bases at V and 4 bases at J, with 14 bases between. There are 15 residues in the CDR3. From germline, CDR1 is SGHAT and CDR2 FQNNGV. From the 5' RACE reads, TCRdb called clonotypes with MiXCR, one entry per CDR3 protein. Here the sample spans 180,000 or so distinct CDR3 sequences, around a tenth being singletons. J is TRBJ2-3 and V is TRBV11-2; D is uncertain. This clonotype originated in a man in his late teens or twenties who had mild COVID-19 (a few samples of this study predate the infection). Cell type and time point are not known. The sequencing sample was made of PBMCs or a T cell subset sorted from them (not recorded which). Here the CDR3 reads CASSFRWLGADTQYF. The DNA of the CDR3 is TGTGCCAGCAGCTTCCGGTGGTTGGGTGCAGATACGCAGTATTTT.